This note documents a single T cell receptor beta chain sequence. V lost 2 bases, J lost 1 base, and 8 bases lay in between. Germline assignment: CDR1 MNHEY and CDR2 SVGAGI. This CDR3 spans 14 amino acids. The source of the sample is a study of blood T cell repertoires in COVID-19. Overall study: Collection of acute and convalescent COVID-19 samples took place in the United States, Italy and Spain. T cells, B-cell-depleted T cells, or PBMCs provided the cDNA or gDNA that served as material.

Authors' processing steps: Amplification from reference gene primers served as the basis for estimated nucleated cell counts. Method: immunoSEQ multiplex PCR; TCRdb's copy keeps in-frame clones and lacks some. V and J calls and clone size are those listed in that table; D and trimming were worked out from the DNA. The sample yields around 170,000 clones, less than 90% seen once. Sequencing was done on a sample of peripheral blood. This chain uses TRBV6-5 with TRBJ1-1; D gene unclear. The sequence was obtained from a man aged 18 to 35 with active or convalescent COVID-19. CDR3 protein: CASSYGGRNTEAFF. CDR3 DNA sequence: TGTGCCAGCAGTTACGGCGGGCGGAACACTGAAGCTTTCTTT.